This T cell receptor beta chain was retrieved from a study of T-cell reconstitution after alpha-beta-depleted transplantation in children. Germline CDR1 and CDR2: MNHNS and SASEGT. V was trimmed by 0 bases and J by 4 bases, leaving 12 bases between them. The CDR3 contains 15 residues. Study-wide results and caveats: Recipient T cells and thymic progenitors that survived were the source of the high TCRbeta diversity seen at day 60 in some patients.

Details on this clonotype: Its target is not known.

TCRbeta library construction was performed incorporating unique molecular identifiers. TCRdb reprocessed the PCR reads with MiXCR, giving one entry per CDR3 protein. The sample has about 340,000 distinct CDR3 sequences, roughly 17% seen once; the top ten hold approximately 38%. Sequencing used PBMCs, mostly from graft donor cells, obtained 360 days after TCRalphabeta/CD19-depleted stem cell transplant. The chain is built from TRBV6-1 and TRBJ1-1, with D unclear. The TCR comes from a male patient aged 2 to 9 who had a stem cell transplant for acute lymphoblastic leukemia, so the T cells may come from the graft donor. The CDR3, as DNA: TGTGCCAGCAGTGAAGCCCACAGCAGAGGCACTGAAGCTTTCTTT. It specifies CASSEAHSRGTEAFF.